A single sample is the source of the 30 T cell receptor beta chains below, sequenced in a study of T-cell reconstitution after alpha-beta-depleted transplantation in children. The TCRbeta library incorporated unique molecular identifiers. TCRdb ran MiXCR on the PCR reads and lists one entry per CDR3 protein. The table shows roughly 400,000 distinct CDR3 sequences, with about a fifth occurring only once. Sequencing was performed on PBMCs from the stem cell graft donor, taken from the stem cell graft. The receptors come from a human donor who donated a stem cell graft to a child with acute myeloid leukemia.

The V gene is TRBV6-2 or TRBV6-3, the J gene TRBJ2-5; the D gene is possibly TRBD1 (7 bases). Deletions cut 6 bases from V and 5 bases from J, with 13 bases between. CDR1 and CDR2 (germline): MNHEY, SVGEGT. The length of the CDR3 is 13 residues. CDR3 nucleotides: TGTGCCAGCAGGACAGGGAGGAGTGAGACCCAGTACTTC. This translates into CASRTGRSETQYF.

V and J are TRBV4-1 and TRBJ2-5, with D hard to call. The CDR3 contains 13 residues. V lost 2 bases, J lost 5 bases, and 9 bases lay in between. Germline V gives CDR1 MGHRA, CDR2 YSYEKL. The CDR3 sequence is CASSQYDGETQYF. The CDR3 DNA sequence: TGCGCCAGCAGCCAATATGATGGGGAGACCCAGTACTTC.

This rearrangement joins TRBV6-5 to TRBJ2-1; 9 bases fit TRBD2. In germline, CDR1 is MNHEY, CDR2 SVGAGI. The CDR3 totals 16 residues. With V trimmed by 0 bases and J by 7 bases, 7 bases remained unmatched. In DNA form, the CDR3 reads TGTGCCAGCAGTTACTCTGGCGGGAGGGCCTTAAATGAGCAGTTCTTC. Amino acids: CASSYSGGRALNEQFF.

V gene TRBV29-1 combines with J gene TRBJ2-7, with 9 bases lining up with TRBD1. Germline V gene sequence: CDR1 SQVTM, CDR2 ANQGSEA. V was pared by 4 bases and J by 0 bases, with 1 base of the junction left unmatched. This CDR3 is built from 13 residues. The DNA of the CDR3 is TGCAGCGTTGTGGACAGGGGCTCCTACGAGCAGTACTTC. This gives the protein CSVVDRGSYEQYF.

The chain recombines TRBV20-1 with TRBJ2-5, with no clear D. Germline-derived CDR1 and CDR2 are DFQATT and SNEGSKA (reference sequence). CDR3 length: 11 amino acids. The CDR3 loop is CSPQYQETQYF. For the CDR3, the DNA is TGCAGCCCCCAATACCAAGAGACCCAGTACTTC.

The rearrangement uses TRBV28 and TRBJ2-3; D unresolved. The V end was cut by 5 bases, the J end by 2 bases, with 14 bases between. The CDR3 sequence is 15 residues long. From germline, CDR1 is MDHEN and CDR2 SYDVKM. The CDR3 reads CASSSPWRITDTQYF. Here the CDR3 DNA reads TGTGCCAGCAGTAGCCCCTGGCGAATCACAGATACGCAGTATTTT.

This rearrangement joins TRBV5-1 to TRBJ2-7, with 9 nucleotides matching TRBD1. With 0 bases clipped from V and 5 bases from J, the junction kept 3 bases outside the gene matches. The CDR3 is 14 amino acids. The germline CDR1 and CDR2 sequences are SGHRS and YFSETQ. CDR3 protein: CASSLGDRDHEQYF. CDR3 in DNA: TGCGCCAGCAGCTTGGGGGACAGGGACCACGAGCAGTACTTC. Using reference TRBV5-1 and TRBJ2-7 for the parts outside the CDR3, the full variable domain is KAGVTQTPRYLIKTRGQQVTLSCSPISGHRSVSWYQQTPGQGLQFLFEYFSETQRNKGNFPGRFSGRQFSNSRSEMNVSTLELGDSALYLCASSLGDRDHEQYFGPGTRLTVT.

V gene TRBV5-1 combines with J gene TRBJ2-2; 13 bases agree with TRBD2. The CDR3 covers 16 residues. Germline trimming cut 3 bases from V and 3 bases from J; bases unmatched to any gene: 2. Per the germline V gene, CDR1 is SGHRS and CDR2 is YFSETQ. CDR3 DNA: TGCGCCAGCAGCTCGACTAGCGGGAGGTACACCGGGGAGCTGTTTTTT. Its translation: CASSSTSGRYTGELFF.

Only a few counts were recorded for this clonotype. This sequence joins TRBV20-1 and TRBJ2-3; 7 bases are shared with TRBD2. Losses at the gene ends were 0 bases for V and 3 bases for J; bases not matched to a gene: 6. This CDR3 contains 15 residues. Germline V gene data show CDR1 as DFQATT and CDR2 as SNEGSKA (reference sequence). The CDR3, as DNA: TGCAGTGCTAGAGATCCCCGGACTAGGACAGATACGCAGTATTTT. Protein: CSARDPRTRTDTQYF.

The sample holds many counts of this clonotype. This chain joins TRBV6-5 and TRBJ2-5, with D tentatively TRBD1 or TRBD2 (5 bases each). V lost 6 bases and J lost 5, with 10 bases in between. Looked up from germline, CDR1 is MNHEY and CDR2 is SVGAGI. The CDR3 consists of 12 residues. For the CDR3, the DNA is TGTGCCAGCAGCCGGGACGGGGAGACCCAGTACTTC. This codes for CASSRDGETQYF.

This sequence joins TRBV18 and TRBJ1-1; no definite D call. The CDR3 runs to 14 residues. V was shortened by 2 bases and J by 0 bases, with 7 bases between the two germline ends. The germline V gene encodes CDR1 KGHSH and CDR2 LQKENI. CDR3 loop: CASSPMELNTEAFF. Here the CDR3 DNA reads TGTGCCAGCTCACCAATGGAGCTGAACACTGAAGCTTTCTTT.

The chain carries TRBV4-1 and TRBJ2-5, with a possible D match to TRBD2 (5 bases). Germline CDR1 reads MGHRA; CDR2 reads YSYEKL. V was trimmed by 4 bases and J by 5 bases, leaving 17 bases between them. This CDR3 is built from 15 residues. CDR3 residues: CASSPKNRGWETQYF. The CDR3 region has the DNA TGCGCCAGCAGCCCCAAGAACCGGGGATGGGAGACCCAGTACTTC.

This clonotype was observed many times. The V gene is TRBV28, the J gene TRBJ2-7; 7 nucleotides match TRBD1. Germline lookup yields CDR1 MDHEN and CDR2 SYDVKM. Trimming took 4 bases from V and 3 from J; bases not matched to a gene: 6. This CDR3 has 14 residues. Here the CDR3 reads CASSSRTGYYEQYF. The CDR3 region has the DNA TGTGCCAGCAGTTCCCGGACAGGATACTACGAGCAGTACTTC.

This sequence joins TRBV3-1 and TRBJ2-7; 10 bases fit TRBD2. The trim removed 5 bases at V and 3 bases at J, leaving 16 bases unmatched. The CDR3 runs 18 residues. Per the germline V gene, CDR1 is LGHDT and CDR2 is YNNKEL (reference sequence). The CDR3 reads CASSELAGSTGVYYEQYF. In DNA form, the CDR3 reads TGTGCCAGCAGCGAACTAGCGGGATCTACTGGGGTTTACTACGAGCAGTACTTC.

CDR3 sequence: CASSYLTTSGRHEQYF. As DNA, the CDR3 is TGTGCCAGCAGTTACCTAACGACTAGCGGGAGGCACGAGCAGTACTTC. The rearrangement links TRBV6-5 to TRBJ2-7; TRBD2 agrees at 13 bases. After removal of 2 bases from V and 5 bases from J, the junction contained 6 bases not matched to a gene. The CDR3 runs to 16 residues. Germline V CDR1 and CDR2: MNHEY, SVGAGI.

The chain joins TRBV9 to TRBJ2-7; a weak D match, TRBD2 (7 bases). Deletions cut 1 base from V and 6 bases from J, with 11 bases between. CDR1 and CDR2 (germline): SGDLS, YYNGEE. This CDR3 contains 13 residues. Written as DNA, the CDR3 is TGTGCCAGCAGCGTACAGGGAGGGGGCGAGCAGTACTTC. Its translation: CASSVQGGGEQYF.

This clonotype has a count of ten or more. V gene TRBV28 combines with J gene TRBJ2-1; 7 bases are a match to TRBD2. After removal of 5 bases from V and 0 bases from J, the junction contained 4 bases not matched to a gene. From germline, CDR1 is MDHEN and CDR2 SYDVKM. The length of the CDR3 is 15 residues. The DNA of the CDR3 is TGTGCCAGCAGTCGTACTAGCGCCTCCTACAATGAGCAGTTCTTC. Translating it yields CASSRTSASYNEQFF.

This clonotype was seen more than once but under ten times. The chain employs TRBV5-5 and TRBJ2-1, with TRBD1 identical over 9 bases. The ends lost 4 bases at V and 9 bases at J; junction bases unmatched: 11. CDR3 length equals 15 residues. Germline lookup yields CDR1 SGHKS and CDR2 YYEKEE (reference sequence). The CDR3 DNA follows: TGTGCCAGCAGCGGACAGGGGATAAAGCTAATTGAGCAGTTCTTC. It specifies CASSGQGIKLIEQFF.

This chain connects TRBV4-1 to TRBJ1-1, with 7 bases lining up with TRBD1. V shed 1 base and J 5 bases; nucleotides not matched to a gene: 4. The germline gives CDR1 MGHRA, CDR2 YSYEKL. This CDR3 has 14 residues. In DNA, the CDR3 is TGCGCCAGCAGCCAAGTAGGGGGCCAAACTGAAGCTTTCTTT. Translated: CASSQVGGQTEAFF.

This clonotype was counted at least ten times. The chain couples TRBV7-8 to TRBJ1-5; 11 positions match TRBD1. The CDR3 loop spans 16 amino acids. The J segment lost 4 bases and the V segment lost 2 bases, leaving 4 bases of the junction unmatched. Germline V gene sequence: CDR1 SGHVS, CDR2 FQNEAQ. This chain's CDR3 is CASSLLGQGANQPQHF. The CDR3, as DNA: TGTGCCAGCAGCTTATTAGGACAGGGGGCAAATCAGCCCCAGCATTTT.

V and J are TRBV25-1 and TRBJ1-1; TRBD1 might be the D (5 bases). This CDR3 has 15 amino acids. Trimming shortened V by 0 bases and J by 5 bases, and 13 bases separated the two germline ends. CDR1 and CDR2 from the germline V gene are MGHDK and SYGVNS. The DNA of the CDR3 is TGTGCCAGCAGTGAATATAGGCTTGGGGGGACTGAAGCTTTCTTT. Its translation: CASSEYRLGGTEAFF.

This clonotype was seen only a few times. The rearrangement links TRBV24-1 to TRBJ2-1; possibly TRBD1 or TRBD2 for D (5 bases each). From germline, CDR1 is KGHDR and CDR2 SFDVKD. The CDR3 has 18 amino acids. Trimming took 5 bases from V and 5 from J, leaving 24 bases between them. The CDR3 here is CATSGPGPEKNTNNEQFF. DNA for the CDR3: TGTGCCACCAGTGGCCCGGGGCCCGAAAAAAACACCAACAATGAGCAGTTCTTC.

As DNA, the CDR3 is TGTGCCAGCGAACCGGGACAGAACACCGGGGAGCTGTTTTTT. Amino acids: CASEPGQNTGELFF. This sequence joins TRBV5-5 and TRBJ2-2; tentative D call: TRBD1 (6 bases). The CDR3 spans 14 residues. The germline gives CDR1 SGHKS, CDR2 YYEKEE (reference sequence). Trimming shortened V by 7 bases and J by 1 base, and 11 bases separated the two germline ends. The entire variable domain, with the rest obtained from reference TRBV5-5 and TRBJ2-2, is as follows: DAGVTQSPTHLIKTRGQQVTLRCSPISGHKSVSWYQQVLGQGPQFIFQYYEKEERGRGNFPDRFSARQFPNYSSELNVNALLLGDSALYLCASEPGQNTGELFFGEGSRLTVL.

CDR3 region: CASSWRGGTDTQYF. DNA of the CDR3: TGTGCCAGCAGCTGGAGAGGGGGCACAGATACGCAGTATTTT. This rearrangement joins TRBV28 to TRBJ2-3; D is perhaps TRBD1 or TRBD2 (5 bases each). V dropped 6 bases and J dropped 1 base, with 11 bases sitting between them. Germline V gene lookup returns CDR1 MDHEN and CDR2 SYDVKM. The CDR3 is made up of 14 amino acids.

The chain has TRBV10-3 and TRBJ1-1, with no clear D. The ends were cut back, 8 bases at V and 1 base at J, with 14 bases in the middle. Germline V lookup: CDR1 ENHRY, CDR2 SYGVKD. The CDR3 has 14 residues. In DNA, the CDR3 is TGTGCCATCGCGGGCGCTGGATCGAACACTGAAGCTTTCTTT. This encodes CAIAGAGSNTEAFF.

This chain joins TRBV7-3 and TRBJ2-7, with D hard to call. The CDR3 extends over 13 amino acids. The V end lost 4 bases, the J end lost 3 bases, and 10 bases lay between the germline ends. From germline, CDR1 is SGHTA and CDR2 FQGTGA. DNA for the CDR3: TGTGCCAGCAGCTCGTCCGTCGGCTACGAGCAGTACTTC. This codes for CASSSSVGYEQYF. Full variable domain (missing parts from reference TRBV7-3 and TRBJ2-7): GAGVSQTPSNKVTEKGKYVELRCDPISGHTALYWYRQSLGQGPEFLIYFQGTGAADDSGLPNDRFFAVRPEGSVSTLKIQRTERGDSAVYLCASSSSVGYEQYFGPGTRLTVT.

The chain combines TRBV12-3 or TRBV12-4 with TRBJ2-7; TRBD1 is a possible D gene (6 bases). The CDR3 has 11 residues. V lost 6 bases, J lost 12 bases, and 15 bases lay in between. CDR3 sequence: CASRGDKGRYF. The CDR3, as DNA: TGTGCCAGCAGGGGGGACAAGGGTCGGTACTTC.

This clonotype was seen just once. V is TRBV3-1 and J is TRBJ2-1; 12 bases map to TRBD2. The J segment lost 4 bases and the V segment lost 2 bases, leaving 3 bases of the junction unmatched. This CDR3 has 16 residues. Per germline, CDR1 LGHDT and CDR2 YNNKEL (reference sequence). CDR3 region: CASSQSGLAGYNEQFF. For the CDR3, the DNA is TGTGCCAGCAGCCAAAGCGGACTAGCGGGATACAATGAGCAGTTCTTC.

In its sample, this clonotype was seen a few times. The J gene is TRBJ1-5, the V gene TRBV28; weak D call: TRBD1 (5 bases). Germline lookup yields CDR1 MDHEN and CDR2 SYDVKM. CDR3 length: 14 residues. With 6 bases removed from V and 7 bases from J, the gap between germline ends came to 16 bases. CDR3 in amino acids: CASRFAGTGQPQHF. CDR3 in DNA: TGTGCCAGCAGGTTTGCAGGGACTGGACAGCCCCAGCATTTT.

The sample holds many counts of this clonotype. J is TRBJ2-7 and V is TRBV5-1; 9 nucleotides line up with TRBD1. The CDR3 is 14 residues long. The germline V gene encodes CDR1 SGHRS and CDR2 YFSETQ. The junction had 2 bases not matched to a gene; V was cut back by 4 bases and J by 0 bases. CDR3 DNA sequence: TGCGCCAGCAGCGGGACAGGGTTCTCCTACGAGCAGTACTTC. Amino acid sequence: CASSGTGFSYEQYF. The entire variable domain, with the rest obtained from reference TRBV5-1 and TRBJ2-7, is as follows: KAGVTQTPRYLIKTRGQQVTLSCSPISGHRSVSWYQQTPGQGLQFLFEYFSETQRNKGNFPGRFSGRQFSNSRSEMNVSTLELGDSALYLCASSGTGFSYEQYFGPGTRLTVT.